This entry lists 10 T cell receptor beta chains sequenced from one sample in a study of metastatic and nonmetastatic thyroid tumors. Every patient underwent thyroid surgery untreated. TCRdb called clones again from the PCR reads with MiXCR. The sample contains about 7,900 clones, under 30% of which appear only once. Sequencing used adjacent normal tissue. The receptors were gathered from a female donor with papillary thyroid cancer or a benign thyroid nodule (not recorded which). Some clones in this sample may be carry-over from other donors' samples.

This clone ranks as large. The genes are TRBV28 and TRBJ1-1; unclear D gene. The ends were cut back, 8 bases at V and 4 bases at J, with 17 bases in the middle. This CDR3 is built from 14 residues. Germline CDR1 and CDR2: MDHEN and SYDVKM. Here the CDR3 reads CASGLFPRGTEAFF. The CDR3 nucleotides read TGTGCCAGCGGCCTATTCCCCCGGGGCACTGAAGCTTTCTTT.

By its share, this clone is medium-sized. The chain is built from TRBV2 and TRBJ2-5; 10 bases align to TRBD2. Trimming at V came to 1 base and at J to 5 bases, leaving 4 bases not matched to a gene. The CDR3 contains 15 residues. Per germline, CDR1 SNHLY and CDR2 FYNNEI. The CDR3 DNA follows: TGTGCCAGCAGTGAAGAGCTAGCGGGGGTTGAGACCCAGTACTTC. Residues: CASSEELAGVETQYF.

This chain uses TRBV20-1 with TRBJ1-3, with TRBD1 as a possible D gene (5 bases). From germline, CDR1 is DFQATT and CDR2 SNEGSKA (reference sequence). Trimming stripped 0 bases from V and 4 bases from J, with 13 bases between. The CDR3 consists of 15 residues. CDR3 protein: CSARDPRDGGNTIYF. As DNA, the CDR3 is TGCAGTGCTAGAGACCCCCGGGACGGCGGAAACACCATATATTTT.

The genes are TRBV20-1 and TRBJ2-1, with 8 bases aligning to TRBD2. The V gene's germline CDR1 is DFQATT and CDR2 SNEGSKA (reference sequence). V shed 5 bases, J shed 0 bases, and the junction held 6 bases outside the gene matches. The CDR3 is 15 residues long. The CDR3 loop reads CSAVYSGTSYNEQFF. The CDR3 DNA sequence: TGCAGTGCTGTCTATAGCGGGACCTCCTACAATGAGCAGTTCTTC.

Many counts were recorded for this clone. The chain carries TRBV9 and TRBJ2-2; 8 bases match TRBD2. CDR1 is SGDLS and CDR2 is YYNGEE in the germline V gene. The J segment lost 2 bases and the V segment lost 0 bases, leaving 6 bases of the junction unmatched. CDR3 length: 17 amino acids. The CDR3 loop is CASSVGGGGTNTGELFF. The CDR3 bases are TGTGCCAGCAGCGTAGGGGGCGGGGGGACCAACACCGGGGAGCTGTTTTTT. Complete variable domain (other parts from reference TRBV9 and TRBJ2-2): DSGVTQTPKHLITATGQRVTLRCSPRSGDLSVYWYQQSLDQGLQFLIQYYNGEERAKGNILERFSAQQFPDLHSELNLSSLELGDSALYFCASSVGGGGTNTGELFFGEGSRLTVL.

The chain combines TRBV6-5 with TRBJ1-1; no reliable D call. Per the germline V gene, CDR1 is MNHEY and CDR2 is SVGAGI. The germline V and J ends were trimmed by 5 bases and 1 base, with 11 bases remaining between them. The CDR3 contains 14 residues. The CDR3 DNA reads TGTGCCAGCAGTCACTTTGGGGAGAACACTGAAGCTTTCTTT. Amino acid sequence: CASSHFGENTEAFF.

The chain links TRBV2 to TRBJ1-2; D possibly corresponds to TRBD1 (5 bases). Trimming removed 7 bases from V and 6 bases from J, with 9 bases in between. Per germline, CDR1 SNHLY and CDR2 FYNNEI. The CDR3 covers 11 residues. The CDR3 sequence: CASTRGDGYTF. The CDR3 DNA reads as TGTGCCAGCACCCGAGGGGATGGCTACACCTTC.

This clone is medium-sized in the sample. V and J are TRBV3-1 and TRBJ2-5; TRBD1 matches 7 bases. Germline V gene lookup returns CDR1 LGHDT and CDR2 YNNKEL (reference sequence). This CDR3 is 15 amino acids long. V dropped 3 bases and J dropped 2; count of bases not matched to a gene: 6. Written as DNA, the CDR3 is TGTGCCAGCAGCCAGCACCGGGACAGACAAGAGACCCAGTACTTC. This codes for CASSQHRDRQETQYF.

Many counts were recorded for this clone. This chain uses TRBV5-8 with TRBJ1-6, with TRBD1 matching 12 bases. The CDR3 spans 16 residues. V was clipped by 3 bases and J by 10 bases; unmatched bases: 8. Germline V gene sequence: CDR1 SGHTS, CDR2 YDEGEE. CDR3 sequence (DNA): TGTGCCAGCAGCTCTAATGGGACAGGGGGCGGATCACCCCTCCACTTT. Its protein product is CASSSNGTGGGSPLHF.

This clone counts as medium-sized (0.01 to 0.1%). The chain has TRBV6-1 and TRBJ2-1, with TRBD1 identical over 12 bases. The CDR3 has 15 amino acids. Trimming removed 6 bases from V and 7 bases from J; junction bases left unmatched: 7. Germline assignment: CDR1 MNHNS and CDR2 SASEGT. The CDR3 DNA reads as TGTGCCAGCAGGGCCGGGACAGGGGGCCGGAATGAGCAGTTCTTC. Amino acid sequence: CASRAGTGGRNEQFF.